This is a list of T cell receptor beta chains from one sample in a study of blood T cell repertoires in COVID-19. This table comes from immunoSEQ multiplex PCR, and its TCRdb copy is limited to in-frame clones, with some not included. The sample consists of about 160,000 clones, more than 90% of them appearing once. The sample was peripheral blood. All receptors come from a man aged 60-69 years with active or convalescent COVID-19. Each CDR3 is given with its conserved first and last residue.

length | V | CDR3
14 | TRBV10-1 | CASSEGTGRAEQYF
13 | TRBV3-1/TRBV3-2 | CASSLSGAYEQYF
14 | TRBV18 | CASSPEDRASGYTF
17 | TRBV7-9 | CASSLNSGGQPNEKLFF
16 | TRBV30 | CAWSEQGALSNQPQHF
14 | TRBV5-1 | CASSLEQIKETQYF
14 | TRBV6-5 | CASTRRGGRETQYF
17 | TRBV21-1 | CASSTRRGGAGTDTQYF
15 | TRBV5-5 | CASSSRTGQNEKLFF
15 | TRBV6-2/TRBV6-3 | CASSHRRGISYEQYF
15 | TRBV27 | CASSYTSRPAYEQYF
15 | TRBV3-1/TRBV3-2 | CASSQDGTGGHEQYF
15 | TRBV18 | CASSPGLALSNEQFF
13 | TRBV5-1 | CASSPAANSPLHF
13 | TRBV7-2 | CASSLARNTEAFF